The 23 T cell receptor beta chains listed next were all sequenced from one sample in a study of blood T cell repertoires in COVID-19. Assay: immunoSEQ multiplex PCR; the TCRdb copy retains only in-frame clones and omits some. In the table there are 240,000 or so clones, around 85% of which are singletons. The specimen sequenced was peripheral blood. The source is a woman at least 80 years old with acute or convalescent COVID-19.

V usage is TRBV24-1 and J usage is TRBJ1-1; TRBD1 matches at 10 bases. The J segment lost 4 bases and the V segment lost 5 bases, leaving 6 bases of the junction unmatched. Germline V gives CDR1 KGHDR, CDR2 SFDVKD. CDR3 length: 15 amino acids. CDR3 sequence: CATSGRDRGITEAFF. CDR3 nucleotide sequence: TGTGCCACCAGTGGCCGGGACAGGGGTATCACTGAAGCTTTCTTT.

The chain carries TRBV5-1 and TRBJ1-2; a weak D match, TRBD1 (6 bases). The CDR3 contains 15 residues. Looked up from germline, CDR1 is SGHRS and CDR2 is YFSETQ. V lost 0 bases and J 0 bases, leaving 9 bases between the germline ends. The CDR3 loop reads CASSLGGQTNYGYTF. CDR3 sequence (DNA): TGCGCCAGCAGCTTGGGAGGACAGACTAACTATGGCTACACCTTC.

V is TRBV7-9 and J is TRBJ1-6, with D possibly matching TRBD1 (5 bases). Per the germline V gene, CDR1 is SEHNR and CDR2 is FQNEAQ (reference sequence). V lost 4 bases, J lost 6 bases, and 13 bases lay in between. The CDR3 loop spans 15 amino acids. CDR3 bases: TGTGCCAGCAGCTCGGATGGGGGGGGTAATTCACCCCTCCACTTT. This gives the protein CASSSDGGGNSPLHF.

The CDR3 loop reads CASIPQADRFYGYTF. As DNA, the CDR3 is TGTGCCAGCATCCCTCAGGCTGACAGGTTCTATGGCTACACCTTC. The chain has TRBV6-5 and TRBJ1-2, with D tentatively TRBD1 (6 bases). Germline V gene sequence: CDR1 MNHEY, CDR2 SVGAGI. Trimming left V 7 bases short and J 4 bases short, with 19 bases between. The CDR3 extends over 15 amino acids.

V and J are TRBV18 and TRBJ1-5; D may be TRBD1 (5 bases). From germline, CDR1 is KGHSH and CDR2 LQKENI. The CDR3 has 15 residues. V was clipped by 3 bases and J by 4 bases, with 13 bases between them. The CDR3 region is CASSPRTWKNQPQHF. The CDR3 DNA reads TGTGCCAGCTCACCGAGGACATGGAAAAATCAGCCCCAGCATTTT. The full variable domain, in which reference TRBV18 and TRBJ1-5 provide the parts outside the CDR3, is NAGVMQNPRHLVRRRGQEARLRCSPMKGHSHVYWYRQLPEEGLKFMVYLQKENIIDESGMPKERFSAEFPKEGPSILRIQQVVRGDSAAYFCASSPRTWKNQPQHFGDGTRLSIL.

This clone has more than one count but fewer than ten. The chain employs TRBV18 and TRBJ2-7, with 7 bases that match TRBD1. Germline CDR1 KGHSH, CDR2 LQKENI. This CDR3 has 14 residues. Trimming at V came to 0 bases and at J to 8 bases, leaving 7 bases not matched to a gene. CDR3 in DNA: TGTGCCAGCTCACCACCTGAGGACAGGATGAAGCAGTACTTC. Residues: CASSPPEDRMKQYF.

The V and J genes are TRBV27 and TRBJ1-5, with D hard to call. The germline V gene has CDR1 MNHEY and CDR2 SMNVEV (reference sequence). V gave up 5 bases and J gave up 4 bases, with 9 bases separating them. The CDR3 has 13 residues. CDR3 coding DNA: TGTGCCAGCAGTCCCCAGATTAATCAGCCCCAGCATTTT. Translating gives CASSPQINQPQHF.

The chain employs TRBV5-1 and TRBJ1-6, with 7 nucleotides matching TRBD1. There are 16 residues in the CDR3. Germline CDR1 reads SGHRS; CDR2 reads YFSETQ. V lost 0 bases to trimming and J lost 6 bases; unmatched junction nucleotides: 6. The CDR3 DNA sequence: TGCGCCAGCAGCTTGGCCGGGGCAGGGGGTAATTCACCCCTCCACTTT. Amino acids: CASSLAGAGGNSPLHF.

The chain is built from TRBV28 and TRBJ1-1, with TRBD1 matching 7 bases. CDR1 MDHEN and CDR2 SYDVKM come from the germline V gene. The J segment lost 2 bases and the V segment lost 5 bases, leaving 11 bases of the junction unmatched. The CDR3 consists of 16 residues. The CDR3, as DNA: TGTGCCAGCAGTCTGCATCCGGGACAGATTAACACTGAAGCTTTCTTT. Its protein product is CASSLHPGQINTEAFF. The variable domain in full, completed from reference TRBV28 and TRBJ1-1, reads DVKVTQSSRYLVKRTGEKVFLECVQDMDHENMFWYRQDPGLGLRLIYFSYDVKMKEKGDIPEGYSVSREKKERFSLILESASTNQTSMYLCASSLHPGQINTEAFFGQGTRLTVV.

In DNA form, the CDR3 reads TGTGCCAGCAGTTACGCGGGGGTCTTCTCCTACAATGAGCAGTTCTTC. Its protein is CASSYAGVFSYNEQFF. This chain links TRBV5-6 with TRBJ2-1; the match to TRBD2 covers 7 bases. Germline lookup yields CDR1 SGHDT and CDR2 YYEEEE. Trimming at V came to 5 bases and at J to 0 bases, leaving 8 bases not matched to a gene. The CDR3 length is 16 residues.

The chain couples TRBV19 to TRBJ1-3; D ambiguous. The germline V gene has CDR1 LNHDA and CDR2 SQIVND (reference sequence). There are 15 residues in the CDR3. Between the trimmed V and J ends, which lost 7 bases and 0 bases, there was a span of 13 bases. CDR3 sequence reads: CASTPTGFSGNTIYF. CDR3 DNA: TGTGCCAGTACCCCGACGGGATTCTCTGGAAACACCATATATTTT.

A single count supports this clone. The rearrangement links TRBV11-3 to TRBJ2-1, with D perhaps matching TRBD1 (5 bases). Germline CDR1 and CDR2: SGHNT and YENEEA. The CDR3 runs 17 residues. V was trimmed by 5 bases and J by 2 bases, leaving 19 bases between them. As DNA, the CDR3 is TGTGCCAGCAGCCCAGGACCAGGGAACCCCCCCTACAATGAGCAGTTCTTC. The encoded protein is CASSPGPGNPPYNEQFF.

This rearrangement joins TRBV7-9 to TRBJ1-6; D is uncertain. CDR3 size: 13 residues. CDR1 is SEHNR and CDR2 is FQNEAQ in the germline V gene (reference sequence). V lost 1 base and J 10 bases, leaving 8 bases between the germline ends. CDR3 nucleotides: TGTGCCAGCAGCTTAGAGGTAGCGTCACCCCTCCACTTT. It is translated as CASSLEVASPLHF.

The genes are TRBV5-1 and TRBJ2-1, with D maybe TRBD2 (6 bases). Between the trimmed V and J ends, which lost 2 bases and 12 bases, there was a span of 21 bases. There are 15 residues in the CDR3. Germline CDR1 and CDR2: SGHRS and YFSETQ. The CDR3 DNA is TGCGCCAGCAGCTTTACGGGGGACCAGGTAACGATGCAGTTCTTC. Its translation is CASSFTGDQVTMQFF.

This chain joins TRBV4-1 and TRBJ1-4; 9 bases line up with TRBD1. Germline CDR1 is MGHRA and CDR2 is YSYEKL. V gave up 2 bases and J gave up 6 bases; unmatched junction bases: 7. The CDR3 contains 16 residues. DNA of the CDR3: TGCGCCAGCAGCCAACCACAACAGGGGGCTGATGAAAAACTGTTTTTT. It codes for CASSQPQQGADEKLFF.

V gene TRBV9 combines with J gene TRBJ2-3; D possibly corresponds to TRBD2 (7 bases). Germline CDR1 SGDLS, CDR2 YYNGEE. The CDR3 extends over 17 amino acids. V lost 2 bases, J lost 4 bases, and 20 bases lay in between. As DNA, the CDR3 is TGTGCCAGCAGCGTTGGCGGGTGGAGGGGGGGCGCAGATACGCAGTATTTT. Translated, it gives CASSVGGWRGGADTQYF.

V and J are TRBV9 and TRBJ2-5; 7 bases map to TRBD2. Trimming cost V 0 bases and J 4 bases; bases outside gene matches: 12. The CDR3 contains 17 residues. Germline lookup yields CDR1 SGDLS and CDR2 YYNGEE. CDR3 sequence reads: CASSVAGMGGGGETQYF. In DNA, the CDR3 is TGTGCCAGCAGCGTAGCTGGGATGGGCGGGGGAGGAGAGACCCAGTACTTC.

The chain couples TRBV7-2 to TRBJ2-1, with TRBD2 matching over 9 bases. This CDR3 spans 14 amino acids. V was clipped by 5 bases and J by 10 bases; unmatched bases: 9. Germline V lookup: CDR1 SGHTA, CDR2 FQGNSA. The CDR3 sequence is CASSPGPSGTEQFF. CDR3 coding DNA: TGTGCCAGCAGCCCCGGCCCTAGCGGGACCGAGCAGTTCTTC.

This clone has more than one count but fewer than ten. V is TRBV3-1 (or the pseudogene TRBV3-2) and J is TRBJ1-5, with D perhaps matching TRBD1 (6 bases). This CDR3 is 14 amino acids long. The germline V and J ends were trimmed by 4 bases and 8 bases, with 15 bases remaining between them. Germline CDR1 LGHDT, CDR2 YNNKEL (reference sequence). CDR3 amino acids: CASSPTGGTKPQHF. The CDR3, as DNA: TGTGCCAGCAGCCCGACAGGAGGGACTAAGCCCCAGCATTTT.

J is TRBJ2-2 and V is TRBV7-8, with 7 nucleotides matching TRBD1. This CDR3 region has 14 residues. Germline V gene lookup returns CDR1 SGHVS and CDR2 FQNEAQ. V shed 11 bases, J shed 4 bases, and the junction held 10 bases outside the gene matches. CDR3 loop: CALGNRGGTGELFF. In DNA, the CDR3 is TGTGCCCTAGGGAACAGGGGTGGCACCGGGGAGCTGTTTTTT.

The chain combines TRBV23-1 with TRBJ1-4; 9 bases agree with TRBD1. TRBV23-1 is an open reading frame, and its role is uncertain. The junction had 11 bases not matched to a gene; V was cut back by 1 base and J by 8 bases. This CDR3 spans 17 amino acids. CDR3 DNA sequence: TGCGCCAGCAGTCAATTCGAGAACCGGGACAGGGACGAAAAACTGTTTTTT. Its protein is CASSQFENRDRDEKLFF.

The chain combines TRBV19 with TRBJ1-5; 7 nucleotides match TRBD1. Trimming removed 1 base from V and 3 bases from J; junction bases left unmatched: 3. This CDR3 is 15 amino acids long. Germline V gene data show CDR1 as LNHDA and CDR2 as SQIVND (reference sequence). The chain's CDR3 is CASSIADRFNQPQHF. Here the CDR3 DNA reads TGTGCCAGTAGTATAGCGGACAGGTTCAATCAGCCCCAGCATTTT.

The rearrangement joins TRBV5-1 to TRBJ2-2; 8 bases are shared with TRBD1. The ends lost 4 bases at V and 6 bases at J; junction bases unmatched: 5. Germline V CDR1 and CDR2: SGHRS, YFSETQ. The length of the CDR3 is 14 residues. The CDR3 DNA is TGCGCCAGCAGCGAGCTGACAGGGGCCGGGGAGCTGTTTTTT. Translation: CASSELTGAGELFF.